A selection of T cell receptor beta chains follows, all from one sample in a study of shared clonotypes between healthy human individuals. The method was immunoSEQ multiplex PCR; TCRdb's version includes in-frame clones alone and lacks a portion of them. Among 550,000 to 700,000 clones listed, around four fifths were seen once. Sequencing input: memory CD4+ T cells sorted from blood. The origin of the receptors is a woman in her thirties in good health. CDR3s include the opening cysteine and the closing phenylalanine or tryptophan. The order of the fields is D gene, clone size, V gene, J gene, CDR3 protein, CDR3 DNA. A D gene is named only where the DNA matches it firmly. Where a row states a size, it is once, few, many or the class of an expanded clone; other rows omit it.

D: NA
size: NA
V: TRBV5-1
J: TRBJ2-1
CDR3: CASSLSQPLYNEQFF
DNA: TGCGCCAGCAGCTTGAGCCAACCACTGTACAATGAGCAGTTCTTC

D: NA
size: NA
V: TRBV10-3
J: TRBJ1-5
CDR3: CAISESGAQPQHF
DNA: TGTGCCATCAGTGAGTCAGGAGCTCAGCCCCAGCATTTT

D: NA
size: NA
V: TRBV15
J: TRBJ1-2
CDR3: CATSRFSEVTGGYTF
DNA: TGTGCCACCAGCCGATTTTCGGAGGTAACTGGTGGCTACACCTTC

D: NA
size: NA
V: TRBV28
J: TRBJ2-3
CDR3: CASSSSGTLGTDTQYF
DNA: TGTGCCAGCAGTTCGTCCGGGACACTAGGCACAGATACGCAGTATTTT

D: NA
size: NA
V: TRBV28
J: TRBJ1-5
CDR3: CASMAQGPSHQPQHF
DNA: TGTGCCAGCATGGCCCAGGGACCGTCTCATCAGCCCCAGCATTTT

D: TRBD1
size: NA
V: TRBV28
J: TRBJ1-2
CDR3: CASSPTTGTGRDGYTF
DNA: TGTGCCAGCAGTCCGACGACAGGGACGGGTAGGGATGGCTACACCTTC

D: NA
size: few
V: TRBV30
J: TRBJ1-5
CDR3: CAWSSGPSQPQHF
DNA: TGTGCCTGGAGTTCAGGGCCATCTCAGCCCCAGCATTTT

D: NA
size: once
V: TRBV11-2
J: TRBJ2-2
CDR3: CASSWAAASNTGELFF
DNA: TGTGCCAGCAGCTGGGCTGCTGCCTCGAACACCGGGGAGCTGTTTTTT

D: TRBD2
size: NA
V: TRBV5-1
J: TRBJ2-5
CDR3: CASSLSGTSGVRGPGETQYF
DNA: TGCGCCAGCAGCTTGTCTGGGACTAGCGGGGTAAGGGGCCCCGGGGAGACCCAGTACTTC

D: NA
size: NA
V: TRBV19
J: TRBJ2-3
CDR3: CASSMGSVSTDTQYF
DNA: TGTGCCAGTAGTATGGGAAGTGTTAGCACAGATACGCAGTATTTT

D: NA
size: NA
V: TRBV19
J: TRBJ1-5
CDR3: CASSLREGDQPQHF
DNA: TGTGCCAGTAGCCTCAGGGAGGGCGATCAGCCCCAGCATTTT

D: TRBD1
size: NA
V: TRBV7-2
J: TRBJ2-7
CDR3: CASSLRAGGQGNSYEQYF
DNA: TGTGCCAGCAGCTTAAGGGCGGGGGGACAGGGGAACTCCTACGAGCAGTACTTC

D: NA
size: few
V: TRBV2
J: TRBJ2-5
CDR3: CASSDREYQETQYF
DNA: TGTGCCAGCAGTGATCGGGAGTACCAAGAGACCCAGTACTTC

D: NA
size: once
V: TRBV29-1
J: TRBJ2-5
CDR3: CSAGTPRINQETQYF
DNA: TGCAGCGCCGGGACACCGCGGATTAACCAAGAGACCCAGTACTTC

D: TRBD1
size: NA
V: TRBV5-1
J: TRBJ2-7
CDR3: CASSQGQGLYEQYF
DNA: TGCGCCAGCAGCCAGGGACAGGGTCTCTACGAGCAGTACTTC

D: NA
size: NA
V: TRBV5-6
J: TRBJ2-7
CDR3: CASSSGLGAYEQYF
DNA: TGTGCCAGCAGCTCGGGACTGGGAGCCTACGAGCAGTACTTC

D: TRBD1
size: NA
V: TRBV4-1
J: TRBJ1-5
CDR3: CASSGSGGSNQPQHF
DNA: TGCGCCAGCAGCGGATCAGGGGGCAGCAATCAGCCCCAGCATTTT

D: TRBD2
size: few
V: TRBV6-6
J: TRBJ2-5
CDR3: CASSYPTSGARETQYF
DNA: TGTGCCAGCAGTTACCCCACTAGCGGGGCGCGAGAGACCCAGTACTTC

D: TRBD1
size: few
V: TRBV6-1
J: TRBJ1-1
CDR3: CASSEATGGYTEAFF
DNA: TGTGCCAGCAGTGAAGCTACAGGGGGCTACACTGAAGCTTTCTTT

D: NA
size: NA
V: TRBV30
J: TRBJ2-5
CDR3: CAWSVDSRETQYF
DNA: TGTGCCTGGAGTGTCGATTCTCGAGAGACCCAGTACTTC

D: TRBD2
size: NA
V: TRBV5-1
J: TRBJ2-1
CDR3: CASSLETLAGYNEQFF
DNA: TGCGCCAGCAGCTTGGAAACTCTAGCGGGTTACAATGAGCAGTTCTTC

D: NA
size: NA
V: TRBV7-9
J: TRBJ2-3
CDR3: CASSSQGLDTQYF
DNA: TGTGCCAGCAGCTCGCAGGGTCTTGATACGCAGTATTTT

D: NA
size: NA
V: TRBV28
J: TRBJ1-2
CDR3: CASSFLGVGTF
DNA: TGTGCCAGCAGTTTCCTAGGGGTCGGTACCTTC

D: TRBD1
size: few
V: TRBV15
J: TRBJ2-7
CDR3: CATSRPGQGIYEQYF
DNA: TGTGCCACCAGCAGGCCCGGACAGGGGATCTACGAGCAGTACTTC

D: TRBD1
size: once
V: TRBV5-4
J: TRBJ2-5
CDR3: CASSSEQTGGAETQYF
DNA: TGTGCCAGCAGCTCGGAACAGACAGGGGGAGCGGAGACCCAGTACTTC

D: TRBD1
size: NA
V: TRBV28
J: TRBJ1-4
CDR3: CASMGQGGVNEKLFF
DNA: TGTGCCAGCATGGGTCAAGGGGGCGTGAATGAAAAACTGTTTTTT

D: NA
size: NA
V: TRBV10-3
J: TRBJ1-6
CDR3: CAISGTADSPLHF
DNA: TGTGCCATCAGTGGGACGGCTGATTCACCCCTCCACTTT

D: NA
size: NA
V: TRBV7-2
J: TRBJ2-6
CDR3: CASSLVSPAGAGANVLTF
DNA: TGTGCCAGCAGCTTAGTTTCCCCTGCTGGGGCTGGGGCCAACGTCCTGACTTTC

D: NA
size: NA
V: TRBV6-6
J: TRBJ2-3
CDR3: CAARPRLSTDTQYF
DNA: TGTGCCGCCCGGCCCAGGTTGAGCACAGATACGCAGTATTTT

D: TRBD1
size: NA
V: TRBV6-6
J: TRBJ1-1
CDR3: CASTPGDRGYNTEAFF
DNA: TGTGCCAGCACCCCCGGGGACAGGGGGTACAACACTGAAGCTTTCTTT

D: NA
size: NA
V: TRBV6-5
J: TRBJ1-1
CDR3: CASSYWGNTEAFF
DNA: TGTGCCAGCAGTTATTGGGGTAACACTGAAGCTTTCTTT

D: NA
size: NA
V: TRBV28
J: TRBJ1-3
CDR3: CASRSGTYGNTIYF
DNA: TGTGCCAGCCGTTCTGGAACCTACGGAAACACCATATATTTT

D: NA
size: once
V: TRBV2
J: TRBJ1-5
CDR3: CASSALGPSNQPQHF
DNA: TGTGCCAGCAGCGCCCTGGGGCCTAGCAATCAGCCCCAGCATTTT

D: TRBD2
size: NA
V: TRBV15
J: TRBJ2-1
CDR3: CATSRPAGGTNEQFF
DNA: TGTGCCACCAGCAGGCCGGCGGGAGGGACCAATGAGCAGTTCTTC

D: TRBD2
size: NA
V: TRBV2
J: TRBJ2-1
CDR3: CASRTASAGASYNEQFF
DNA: TGTGCCAGCAGGACCGCTTCGGCGGGAGCTTCCTACAATGAGCAGTTCTTC

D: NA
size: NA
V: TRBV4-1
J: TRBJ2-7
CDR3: CASSGTGRPNEQYF
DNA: TGCGCCAGCAGCGGAACTGGACGCCCCAACGAGCAGTACTTC

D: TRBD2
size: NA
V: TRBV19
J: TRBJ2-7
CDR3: CASSIRPGLYYEQYF
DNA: TGTGCCAGTAGTATCAGACCGGGACTATACTACGAGCAGTACTTC

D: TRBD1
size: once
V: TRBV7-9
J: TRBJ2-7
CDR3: CASSWQDRGGLYF
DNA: TGTGCCAGCAGCTGGCAAGACAGGGGAGGACTGTACTTC

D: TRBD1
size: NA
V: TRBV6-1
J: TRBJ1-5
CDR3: CASIPGQGVKQPQHF
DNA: TGTGCCAGCATTCCGGGACAGGGGGTAAAACAGCCCCAGCATTTT

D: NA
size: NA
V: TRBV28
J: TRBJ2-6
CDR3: CASSPISAGANVLTF
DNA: TGTGCCAGCAGTCCAATCTCGGCTGGGGCCAACGTCCTGACTTTC

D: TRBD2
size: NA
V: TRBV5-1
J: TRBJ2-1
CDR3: CASSLSGANNEQFF
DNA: TGCGCCAGCAGCCTTAGCGGGGCCAACAATGAGCAGTTCTTC

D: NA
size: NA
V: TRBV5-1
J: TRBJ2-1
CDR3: CASSLDSAAYNEQFF
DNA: TGCGCCAGCAGCTTGGATAGTGCTGCCTACAATGAGCAGTTCTTC

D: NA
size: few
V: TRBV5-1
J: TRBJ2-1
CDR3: CASSSDNAGYNEQFF
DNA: TGCGCCAGCAGCTCAGACAACGCCGGGTACAATGAGCAGTTCTTC